This entry lists 26 T cell receptor beta chains sequenced from one sample in a study of cytomegalovirus exposure and HLA in healthy donors. The PCR had 60 Vbeta and 13 Jbeta primers. Data came from immunoSEQ multiplex PCR; TCRdb stores just in-frame clones and leaves some out. The sample includes 95,000 to 150,000 clones, about 83% of them seen just once. The sequencing sample was made of PBMCs. The receptors were sampled from a young man in good health and CMV-seronegative.

In its sample, this clone was seen once. The chain joins TRBV6-4 to TRBJ2-1; TRBD2 agrees at 14 bases. With V trimmed by 6 bases and J by 10 bases, 8 bases remained unmatched. This CDR3 comprises 15 residues. The germline gives CDR1 MRHNA, CDR2 SNTAGT. CDR3 DNA sequence: TGTGCCAGCAGCCCGGGGACTAGCGGGGGCGGGGAGCAGTTCTTC. Amino acid sequence: CASSPGTSGGGEQFF.

The rearrangement links TRBV15 to TRBJ1-1, with 7 positions matching TRBD1. Trimming at V came to 0 bases and at J to 3 bases, leaving 16 bases not matched to a gene. The germline V gene has CDR1 LNHNV and CDR2 YYDKDF (reference sequence). The CDR3 is made up of 19 amino acids. CDR3 bases: TGTGCCACCAGCAGAGATCTTATTTCTCTTCGGGACAGAGACACTGAAGCTTTCTTT. Its translation is CATSRDLISLRDRDTEAFF. The full variable domain, in which reference TRBV15 and TRBJ1-1 provide the parts outside the CDR3, is DAMVIQNPRYQVTQFGKPVTLSCSQTLNHNVMYWYQQKSSQAPKLLFHYYDKDFNNEADTPDNFQSRRPNTSFCFLDIRSPGLGDTAMYLCATSRDLISLRDRDTEAFFGQGTRLTVV.

This sequence joins TRBV9 and TRBJ2-1; 10 positions match TRBD1. V lost 4 bases, J lost 3 bases, and 7 bases stayed unmatched. Germline V CDR1 and CDR2: SGDLS, YYNGEE. This CDR3 spans 16 amino acids. CDR3 region: CASSLTGTGVYNEQFF. The DNA of the CDR3 is TGTGCCAGCAGCCTAACCGGGACAGGGGTCTACAATGAGCAGTTCTTC.

The chain links TRBV28 to TRBJ1-1, with D perhaps matching TRBD1 (6 bases). Germline V lookup: CDR1 MDHEN, CDR2 SYDVKM. This CDR3 comprises 16 residues. V lost 4 bases and J 6 bases, leaving 21 bases between the germline ends. CDR3 sequence reads: CASSSSTGGARPEAFF. The CDR3 DNA reads as TGTGCCAGCAGTTCTTCCACTGGGGGGGCGCGACCTGAAGCTTTCTTT.

V gene TRBV30 combines with J gene TRBJ1-1, with unresolved D. This CDR3 comprises 13 residues. The germline V and J ends were trimmed by 0 bases and 5 bases, with 10 bases remaining between them. CDR1 GTSNPN and CDR2 SVGIG come from the germline V gene (reference sequence). The CDR3 DNA follows: TGTGCCTGGAGTGTAGATTTCGGGACTGAAGCTTTCTTT. It yields the protein CAWSVDFGTEAFF.

A note on this clone: The junction departs from the called germline gene at one end, perhaps through a read error. The V call is TRBV7-9, the J call TRBJ1-4, with a weak D call TRBD1 (6 bases). This CDR3 comprises 12 residues. Germline V CDR1 and CDR2: SEHNR, FQNEAQ (reference sequence). The CDR3 sequence is CSSSVRGEKLFF. The CDR3 coding sequence is TGTTCCAGCAGCGTCAGGGGTGAAAAACTGTTTTTT.

The chain carries TRBV5-1 and TRBJ2-7; maybe TRBD2 (5 bases). The CDR3 runs 15 residues. V lost 5 bases, J lost 2 bases, and 17 bases lay in between. The germline V gene encodes CDR1 SGHRS and CDR2 YFSETQ. CDR3 coding DNA: TGCGCCAGCAGACAGACACTGAACGGGGCCTACGAGCAGTACTTC. This encodes CASRQTLNGAYEQYF.

V usage is TRBV5-4 and J usage is TRBJ1-4, with no clear D. This CDR3 is 12 amino acids long. Trimming left V 4 bases short and J 10 bases short, with 11 bases between. Germline CDR1 and CDR2: SGHNT and YYREEE (reference sequence). This CDR3 is CASSEGGRKLFF. CDR3 coding DNA: TGTGCCAGCAGCGAGGGAGGACGAAAACTGTTTTTT.

The chain couples TRBV27 to TRBJ2-7; 10 bases are a match to TRBD2. Germline CDR1 and CDR2: MNHEY and SMNVEV (reference sequence). The CDR3 sequence is 17 residues long. V dropped 3 bases and J dropped 0; count of bases not matched to a gene: 8. As DNA, the CDR3 is TGTGCCAGCAGTTTTTATATAGCGGGAGGCCTCTCCTACGAGCAGTACTTC. Protein sequence: CASSFYIAGGLSYEQYF.

The genes are TRBV20-1 and TRBJ1-1; D call uncertain. CDR1 and CDR2 from the germline V gene are DFQATT and SNEGSKA (reference sequence). CDR3 size: 10 residues. Here the CDR3 DNA reads TGCAGGGCGGTTGGCACTGAAGCTTTCTTT. Translated, it gives CRAVGTEAFF.

The rearrangement uses TRBV2 and TRBJ1-1, with a weak D call TRBD1 (6 bases). The CDR3 is 16 residues long. Trimming removed 5 bases from V and 3 bases from J, with 19 bases in between. Germline CDR1 reads SNHLY; CDR2 reads FYNNEI. The CDR3 DNA is TGTGCCAGCAGTCGCAGGGGTGCAACATCCTACACTGAAGCTTTCTTT. It translates to CASSRRGATSYTEAFF.

The DNA for the CDR3 is TGTGCCATCAGTGTGATGGGACAGGGTTTGGGGGGCTACACCTTC. As protein: CAISVMGQGLGGYTF. The rearrangement links TRBV10-3 to TRBJ1-2; 9 bases line up with TRBD1. The germline gives CDR1 ENHRY, CDR2 SYGVKD. The length of the CDR3 is 15 residues. V lost 4 bases and J lost 8; bases outside the gene matches: 11.

The CDR3 loop reads CASSAWTGGNQPQHF. CDR3 DNA sequence: TGTGCCAGTAGTGCCTGGACAGGGGGCAATCAGCCCCAGCATTTT. The rearrangement links TRBV19 to TRBJ1-5; 9 bases are a match to TRBD1. Germline V gene lookup returns CDR1 LNHDA and CDR2 SQIVND (reference sequence). The ends lost 5 bases at V and 2 bases at J; junction bases unmatched: 4. This CDR3 region has 15 residues. The complete variable domain, with remaining parts taken from reference TRBV19 and TRBJ1-5, reads DGGITQSPKYLFRKEGQNVTLSCEQNLNHDAMYWYRQDPGQGLRLIYYSQIVNDFQKGDIAEGYSVSREKKESFPLTVTSAQKNPTAFYLCASSAWTGGNQPQHFGDGTRLSIL.

V usage is TRBV5-4 and J usage is TRBJ2-1, with a weak D call TRBD1 (6 bases). The CDR3 contains 14 residues. V shed 4 bases and J shed 1 base, with 9 bases lying between them. Germline CDR1 and CDR2: SGHNT and YYREEE (reference sequence). CDR3 nucleotides: TGTGCCAGCAGCACACAGGGATCCTACAATGAGCAGTTCTTC. Amino acids: CASSTQGSYNEQFF.

The chain recombines TRBV11-2 with TRBJ1-1; a possible D gene is TRBD1 (5 bases). There are 14 residues in the CDR3. CDR1 SGHAT and CDR2 FQNNGV come from the germline V gene. V dropped 1 base and J dropped 4 bases, with 10 bases sitting between them. This chain's CDR3 is CASSLVRVGTEAFF. The CDR3 DNA follows: TGTGCCAGCAGCTTAGTCAGGGTAGGCACTGAAGCTTTCTTT.

This sequence joins TRBV7-9 and TRBJ1-6, with a possible D match to TRBD1 (6 bases). The CDR3 runs 17 residues. The V gene's germline CDR1 is SEHNR and CDR2 FQNEAQ (reference sequence). Trimming pared 2 bases from V and 1 base from J, leaving 12 bases between. CDR3 loop: CASSLPQGGSYNSPLHF. The CDR3 coding sequence is TGTGCCAGCAGCTTACCACAGGGCGGTTCCTATAATTCACCCCTCCACTTT.

J is TRBJ1-4 and V is TRBV10-2, with D uncertain. The germline V gene has CDR1 WSHSY and CDR2 SAAADI. V shed 4 bases and J shed 8 bases, with 11 bases lying between them. CDR3 length: 13 residues. CDR3 DNA sequence: TGCGCCAGCAGTGCCTGGATGCGGGAAAAACTGTTTTTT. Its translation: CASSAWMREKLFF.

This clone has just one count. The gene calls are TRBV13 and TRBJ2-5; no reliable D call. CDR1 and CDR2 (germline): PRHDT, FYEKMQ (reference sequence). CDR3 size: 14 residues. V was trimmed by 1 base and J by 1 base, leaving 7 bases between them. CDR3 in DNA: TGTGCCAGCAGCTTAGATCCATCCCAAGAGACCCAGTACTTC. Residues: CASSLDPSQETQYF.

This sequence joins TRBV5-1 and TRBJ2-3, with a tentative D call TRBD1 (6 bases). Germline V gene lookup returns CDR1 SGHRS and CDR2 YFSETQ. CDR3 length: 15 amino acids. V was cut by 0 bases and J by 2 bases, with 10 bases left in between. CDR3 in amino acids: CASSLASGVTDTQYF. CDR3 in DNA: TGCGCCAGCAGCTTGGCTTCAGGGGTCACAGATACGCAGTATTTT.

The chain has TRBV7-8 and TRBJ2-1, with TRBD2 matching over 7 bases. Trimming cost V 7 bases and J 11 bases; bases outside gene matches: 17. CDR1 is SGHVS, CDR2 FQNEAQ, per germline. The CDR3 consists of 15 residues. CDR3 DNA sequence: TGTGCCAGCACCCCTTTAGCGGCGGGAGTAGATAAGCAGTTCTTC. This codes for CASTPLAAGVDKQFF.

The chain links TRBV5-1 to TRBJ2-5; D is perhaps TRBD2 (5 bases). The CDR3 has 12 amino acids. Germline CDR1 SGHRS, CDR2 YFSETQ. Trimming took off 5 bases at V and 9 bases at J, with 14 bases between the two ends. The CDR3 DNA sequence: TGCGCCAGCAGACGTAATGTGGAGGCCCAGTACTTC. It yields the protein CASRRNVEAQYF.

A single count supports this clone. V usage is TRBV7-6 and J usage is TRBJ1-5; tentatively, D is TRBD1 (5 bases). Germline V gene data show CDR1 as SGHVS and CDR2 as FNYEAQ. Trimming stripped 7 bases from V and 1 base from J, with 8 bases between. The CDR3 has 13 residues. The CDR3 sequence is CASTEGSNQPQHF. The CDR3, as DNA: TGTGCCAGCACGGAGGGGAGCAATCAGCCCCAGCATTTT.

This sequence joins TRBV30 and TRBJ2-5, with D possibly TRBD2 on 6 matching bases. CDR3 length: 13 amino acids. Germline-derived CDR1 and CDR2 are GTSNPN and SVGIG (reference sequence). The V gene lost 2 bases and the J gene lost 2 bases, with 9 bases spanning the gap. CDR3: CAWSFLAQETQYF. The CDR3 coding sequence is TGTGCCTGGAGTTTCCTAGCGCAAGAGACCCAGTACTTC.

The rearrangement links TRBV4-2 to TRBJ1-5, with D unresolved. The length of the CDR3 is 15 residues. V lost 0 bases, J lost 6 bases, and 12 bases lay in between. CDR1 and CDR2 from the germline V gene are LGHNA and YNFKEQ. The CDR3 reads CASSQDRGMGQPQHF. As DNA, the CDR3 is TGTGCCAGCAGCCAAGACAGAGGTATGGGTCAGCCCCAGCATTTT.

This sequence joins TRBV30 and TRBJ1-1; D might be TRBD1 (6 bases). V was shortened by 5 bases and J by 2 bases, with 18 bases between the two germline ends. Germline V gene sequence: CDR1 GTSNPN, CDR2 SVGIG (reference sequence). CDR3 length equals 15 residues. The CDR3 here is CAWGTQGSRNTEAFF. Here the CDR3 DNA reads TGTGCCTGGGGAACCCAGGGGTCACGAAACACTGAAGCTTTCTTT.

The chain carries TRBV6-6 and TRBJ1-6; 8 bases are a match to TRBD1. Germline CDR1 and CDR2: MNHNY and SVGAGI (reference sequence). The CDR3 is made up of 15 amino acids. V was clipped by 5 bases and J by 9 bases; unmatched bases: 9. The CDR3 reads CASSRRQGPISPLHF. In nucleotides, the CDR3 is TGTGCCAGCAGTCGACGACAGGGGCCCATTTCACCCCTCCACTTT.